This TCR beta chain was found in a study of T cell responses to AZD1222 COVID-19 vaccine. As regards this clone: Antigen unknown.

Measured with immunoSEQ multiplex PCR; TCRdb has only the in-frame clones, and not every one. Seen here are roughly 130,000 clones, under 95% observed once, and the top ten hold around 2.7%. Study outcomes and limitations: Among AZD1222 vaccinees, only five to seven were seropositive at baseline. CD4 TCRs associated with vaccination spanned spike, dominating at 160-218 and 743-854.

The CDR3 sequence is 12 residues long. The germline V gene encodes CDR1 MNHEY and CDR2 SVGAGI. Trimming cost V 10 bases and J 1 base, with 10 bases left between them. The receptor was derived from an adult in good health. The V gene is TRBV6-5, the J gene TRBJ2-5; D not resolved. Sequenced here: peripheral blood, sampled on day 0 of AZD1222 vaccination. The CDR3 DNA reads TGTGCCACCACGGTCCGCCAAGAGACCCAGTACTTC. This sequence encodes CATTVRQETQYF.